Listed here are 20 T cell receptor beta chains from one sample, sequenced in a study of T cell repertoires in cytomegalovirus infection. TCRdb recomputed calls from the reads with MiXCR, one row per CDR3 protein. The sample carries roughly 180,000 distinct CDR3 sequences, about a sixth recorded once. Sequenced input: CD8+ T cells from PBMCs. These receptor sequences come from a human donor in good health (CMV status not recorded). Some clones in this sample may be carry-over from other donors' samples.

This clonotype was seen a handful of times. The rearrangement links TRBV5-1 to TRBJ2-7; D may be TRBD1 (7 bases). This CDR3 contains 15 residues. V lost 0 bases, J lost 4 bases, and 14 bases lay in between. Germline assignment: CDR1 SGHRS and CDR2 YFSETQ. CDR3 sequence: CASSLDQGGRYEQYF. The CDR3 nucleotides are TGCGCCAGCAGCTTGGACCAGGGGGGAAGGTACGAGCAGTACTTC.

This clonotype has just a few counts. The chain combines TRBV7-9 with TRBJ1-2; D unresolved. The germline gives CDR1 SEHNR, CDR2 FQNEAQ (reference sequence). The CDR3 has 14 residues. Trimming pared 1 base from V and 4 bases from J, leaving 10 bases between. The CDR3 loop is CASSLVPVSYGYTF. The CDR3 DNA reads as TGTGCCAGCAGCTTAGTACCGGTGAGCTATGGCTACACCTTC.

The rearrangement uses TRBV12-3 or TRBV12-4 and TRBJ1-3, with D unclear. V lost 6 bases, J lost 5 bases, and 14 bases lay in between. This CDR3 is built from 14 residues. The CDR3 nucleotides read TGTGCCAGCAGCACCAAAGACCTAAGAAACACCATATATTTT. This gives the protein CASSTKDLRNTIYF.

The rearrangement uses TRBV28 and TRBJ1-1; D not certain. The CDR3 is made up of 14 amino acids. V was trimmed by 5 bases and J by 6 bases, leaving 16 bases between them. Germline CDR1 MDHEN, CDR2 SYDVKM. Here the CDR3 reads CASSGRELRAEAFF. CDR3 DNA sequence: TGTGCCAGCAGTGGGCGGGAGCTGAGAGCTGAAGCTTTCTTT.

V gene TRBV30 combines with J gene TRBJ2-7; D ambiguous. Germline V CDR1 and CDR2: GTSNPN, SVGIG (reference sequence). Trimming removed 1 base at V and 2 bases at J, with 12 bases between. This CDR3 contains 14 residues. The CDR3 region is CAWSGEGNPYEQYF. CDR3 sequence (DNA): TGTGCCTGGAGTGGCGAAGGGAACCCCTACGAGCAGTACTTC.

This clonotype was counted only a few times. This chain connects TRBV28 to TRBJ2-7; a weak D match, TRBD1 (5 bases). V lost 5 bases, J lost 5 bases, and 19 bases lay in between. The CDR3 sequence is 15 residues long. CDR1 MDHEN and CDR2 SYDVKM come from the germline V gene. CDR3 DNA sequence: TGTGCCAGCAGTCCCCGAACACCGGTAGGGGACGAGCAGTACTTC. Translation gives CASSPRTPVGDEQYF.

In its sample, this clonotype was seen a few times. In DNA, the CDR3 is TGTGCCAGCAGTCCCTCACCGAGCTCCTATAATTCACCCCTCCACTTT. Its translation is CASSPSPSSYNSPLHF. The V and J genes are TRBV6-8 and TRBJ1-6; D remains ambiguous. CDR1 and CDR2 (germline): MNHGY, SAAAGT. The CDR3 has 16 residues. The V end was cut by 5 bases, the J end by 0 bases, with 11 bases between.

The chain joins TRBV12-3 or TRBV12-4 to TRBJ1-1, with 10 bases lining up with TRBD1. The CDR3 is made up of 12 amino acids. V was clipped by 7 bases and J by 8 bases; unmatched bases: 4. DNA for the CDR3: TGTGCCAGCACCGGGACAGGGGTCGAAGCTTTCTTT. As protein: CASTGTGVEAFF.

The rearrangement links TRBV28 to TRBJ2-5; TRBD2 matches at 7 bases. The V gene's germline CDR1 is MDHEN and CDR2 SYDVKM. The CDR3 sequence is 15 residues long. V trimming: 7 bases; J trimming: 2 bases; junction bases outside the gene matches: 10. The CDR3 protein is CASTFGLGNQETQYF. As DNA, the CDR3 is TGTGCCAGCACTTTCGGACTAGGGAATCAAGAGACCCAGTACTTC. Variable domain in full (rest from reference TRBV28 and TRBJ2-5): DVKVTQSSRYLVKRTGEKVFLECVQDMDHENMFWYRQDPGLGLRLIYFSYDVKMKEKGDIPEGYSVSREKKERFSLILESASTNQTSMYLCASTFGLGNQETQYFGPGTRLLVL.

This clonotype was observed a handful of times. The genes are TRBV20-1 and TRBJ2-7; 8 bases agree with TRBD1. Germline V lookup: CDR1 DFQATT, CDR2 SNEGSKA (reference sequence). The junction had 7 bases not matched to a gene; V was cut back by 2 bases and J by 4 bases. CDR3 length: 14 amino acids. The CDR3 is CSARNRDRQYEQYF. The CDR3 bases are TGCAGTGCTAGAAACCGGGACAGGCAATACGAGCAGTACTTC.

The rearrangement uses TRBV6-2 or TRBV6-3 and TRBJ2-1; no definite D call. The CDR3 contains 14 residues. Germline-derived CDR1 and CDR2 are MNHEY and SVGEGT. Trimming left V 7 bases short and J 6 bases short, with 16 bases between. The CDR3 region has the DNA TGTGCCAGCACCCTAATAGGGCACATCAATGAGCAGTTCTTC. Protein: CASTLIGHINEQFF.

A remark on this clonotype: The junction departs from germline at one end; a sequencing error may be responsible. V usage is TRBV7-7 and J usage is TRBJ2-3, with D perhaps TRBD1 (5 bases). The length of the CDR3 is 18 residues. CDR1 and CDR2 (germline): SSHAT, FNYEAQ (reference sequence). The CDR3 is CASSPRVTEPPSTDTQYF. DNA of the CDR3: TGTGCTAGCAGCCCTAGAGTGACAGAACCACCTAGCACAGATACGCAGTATTTT. Complete variable domain (other parts from reference TRBV7-7 and TRBJ2-3): GAGVSQSPRYKVTKRGQDVTLRCDPISSHATLYWYQQALGQGPEFLTYFNYEAQPDKSGLPSDRFSAERPEGSISTLTIQRTEQRDSAMYRCASSPRVTEPPSTDTQYFGPGTRLTVL.

The J gene is TRBJ2-7, the V gene TRBV27, with unresolved D. The length of the CDR3 is 14 residues. Looked up from germline, CDR1 is MNHEY and CDR2 is SMNVEV (reference sequence). The V and J ends lost 2 bases and 5 bases respectively, with 13 bases between them. CDR3 sequence reads: CASSLRQLGNEQYF. As DNA, the CDR3 is TGTGCCAGCAGTTTACGCCAACTGGGAAACGAGCAGTACTTC.

The CDR3 region is CASRDTWNTGELFF. The CDR3 DNA follows: TGTGCCAGCAGGGACACCTGGAACACCGGGGAGCTGTTTTTT. The chain is built from TRBV6-5 and TRBJ2-2; possibly TRBD1 for D (5 bases). Germline lookup yields CDR1 MNHEY and CDR2 SVGAGI. V gave up 6 bases and J gave up 1 base, with 9 bases separating them. The CDR3 has 14 amino acids.

The sample holds a few counts of this clonotype. This chain connects TRBV5-6 to TRBJ1-6; tentative D call: TRBD1 (6 bases). Germline V gene data show CDR1 as SGHDT and CDR2 as YYEEEE. The ends were cut back, 4 bases at V and 0 bases at J, with 14 bases in the middle. The CDR3 is made up of 17 amino acids. CDR3 in amino acids: CASSGGDTSSYNSPLHF. In nucleotides, the CDR3 is TGTGCCAGCAGCGGCGGGGACACGAGCTCCTATAATTCACCCCTCCACTTT.

This clonotype appeared a few times. V usage is TRBV29-1 and J usage is TRBJ2-1; no clear D gene. The CDR3 contains 11 residues. Per germline, CDR1 SQVTM and CDR2 ANQGSEA. The ends were cut back, 1 base at V and 10 bases at J, with 8 bases in the middle. The CDR3 nucleotides are TGCAGCGTTGAAGTAATGGGGGAGCAGTTCTTC. Amino acid sequence: CSVEVMGEQFF.

The CDR3 loop reads CSVEDKTSSYEQYF. In DNA form, the CDR3 reads TGCAGCGTTGAAGATAAGACCAGCTCCTACGAGCAGTACTTC. This rearrangement joins TRBV29-1 to TRBJ2-7; D gene ambiguous. The CDR3 runs 14 residues. Germline V lookup: CDR1 SQVTM, CDR2 ANQGSEA. V dropped 0 bases and J dropped 0 bases, with 9 bases sitting between them.

This chain links TRBV7-3 with TRBJ2-4; D might be TRBD1 or TRBD2, each matching 6 bases. The V and J ends lost 2 bases and 1 base respectively, with 15 bases between them. The CDR3 contains 17 residues. CDR1 is SGHTA, CDR2 FQGTGA, per germline. The CDR3 reads CASSLLGGEGAKNIQYF. The CDR3 region has the DNA TGTGCCAGCAGCTTACTCGGGGGCGAAGGGGCCAAAAACATTCAGTACTTC.

V usage is TRBV24-1 and J usage is TRBJ1-1; D uncertain. Per the germline V gene, CDR1 is KGHDR and CDR2 is SFDVKD. Deletions cut 2 bases from V and 0 bases from J, with 9 bases between. The length of the CDR3 is 15 residues. The CDR3 reads CATSDSQGMNTEAFF. The CDR3 DNA reads as TGTGCCACCAGTGATTCGCAAGGTATGAACACTGAAGCTTTCTTT.

This sequence joins TRBV18 and TRBJ2-3; D is undetermined. CDR3 length: 14 amino acids. Germline V gene sequence: CDR1 KGHSH, CDR2 LQKENI. V was shortened by 1 base and J by 3 bases, with 8 bases between the two germline ends. As DNA, the CDR3 is TGTGCCAGCTCACCACTCGCCATAACAGATACGCAGTATTTT. Translating gives CASSPLAITDTQYF.